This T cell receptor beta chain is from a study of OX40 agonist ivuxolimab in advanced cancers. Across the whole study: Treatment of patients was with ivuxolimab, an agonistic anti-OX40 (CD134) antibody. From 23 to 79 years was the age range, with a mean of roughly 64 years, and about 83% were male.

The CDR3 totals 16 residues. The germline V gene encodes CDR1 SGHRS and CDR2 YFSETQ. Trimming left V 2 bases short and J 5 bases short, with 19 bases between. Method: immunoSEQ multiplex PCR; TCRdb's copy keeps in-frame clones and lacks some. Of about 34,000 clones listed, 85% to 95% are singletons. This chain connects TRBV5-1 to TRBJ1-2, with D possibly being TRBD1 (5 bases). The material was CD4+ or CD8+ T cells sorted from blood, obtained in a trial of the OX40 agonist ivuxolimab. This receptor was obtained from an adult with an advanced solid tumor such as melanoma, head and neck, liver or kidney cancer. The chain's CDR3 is CASSFGERGSDYGYTF. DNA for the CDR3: TGCGCCAGCAGCTTTGGGGAGAGGGGATCCGATTATGGCTACACCTTC.